The 23 T cell receptor beta chains listed next were all sequenced from one sample in a study of identical twins. TCRdb recomputed calls from the 5' RACE reads with MiXCR, one row per CDR3 protein. The table has some 690,000 distinct CDR3 sequences, around 20% seen once; the top ten hold 4% to 4.5%. These data were also filed under a second study, of T cells expressing NK-cell markers.

Sequencing was done on a sample of PBMCs. The receptors here all came from a woman aged 18 to 35 in good health.

This clonotype has a handful of counts. This rearrangement joins TRBV27 to TRBJ2-7, with TRBD2 matching over 8 bases. V trimming: 2 bases; J trimming: 1 base; junction bases outside the gene matches: 7. The CDR3 totals 16 residues. CDR1 is MNHEY and CDR2 is SMNVEV in the germline V gene (reference sequence). CDR3 bases: TGTGCCAGCAGTTTAGGGCCCGGGACTAGGTCCTACGAGCAGTACTTC. Translation: CASSLGPGTRSYEQYF.

The V gene is TRBV10-3, the J gene TRBJ1-6; a weak D match, TRBD1 (6 bases). V lost 0 bases and J 10 bases, leaving 16 bases between the germline ends. This CDR3 has 16 residues. The germline gives CDR1 ENHRY, CDR2 SYGVKD. In DNA form, the CDR3 reads TGTGCCATCAGTGAGTCGAGGACAGAGGGAGGATCACCCCTCCACTTT. Amino acids: CAISESRTEGGSPLHF.

With regard to this clonotype: An end of the junction does not agree with germline; a read error may underlie this. The chain couples TRBV3-1 to TRBJ2-3, with TRBD2 matching 13 bases. The CDR3 totals 13 residues. Germline V gene data show CDR1 as LGHDT and CDR2 as YNNKEL (reference sequence). DNA for the CDR3: TGTGCCAGCAGCCAAGATAGGACTAGCGGGAGACACTTT. This codes for CASSQDRTSGRHF.

The chain is built from TRBV10-1 and TRBJ2-1; TRBD1 might be the D (5 bases). Per the germline V gene, CDR1 is WNHNN and CDR2 is SYGVQD (reference sequence). This CDR3 region has 13 residues. V was trimmed by 4 bases and J by 5 bases, leaving 9 bases between them. CDR3 residues: CASSGQFNNEQFF. The CDR3 nucleotides are TGCGCCAGCAGTGGACAGTTCAACAATGAGCAGTTCTTC.

This clonotype has a handful of counts. The V call is TRBV6-2 or TRBV6-3, the J call TRBJ2-1; 11 nucleotides align to TRBD2. Germline CDR1 MNHEY, CDR2 SVGEGT. This CDR3 comprises 16 residues. Unmatched junction bases numbered 5, after V lost 2 bases and J lost 5 bases. The CDR3 DNA sequence: TGTGCCAGCAGTTACGGACTAGCGGGCAATAACAATGAGCAGTTCTTC. Translation gives CASSYGLAGNNNEQFF.

This clonotype was recorded at least ten times. This chain links TRBV7-9 with TRBJ1-1, with a tentative D call TRBD1 (5 bases). V gave up 4 bases and J gave up 0 bases, with 9 bases separating them. CDR1 SEHNR and CDR2 FQNEAQ come from the germline V gene (reference sequence). The CDR3 spans 14 residues. In DNA, the CDR3 is TGTGCCAGCAGCTCCAGGGATATGAACACTGAAGCTTTCTTT. The encoded protein is CASSSRDMNTEAFF.

The CDR3 bases are TGTGCCAGCAGTCTTGCCCAGGGTATACGCGACGAGCAGTACTTC. The encoded protein is CASSLAQGIRDEQYF. The rearrangement joins TRBV12-3 or TRBV12-4 to TRBJ2-7, with a possible D match to TRBD1 (5 bases). The CDR3 is made up of 15 amino acids. V was clipped by 5 bases and J by 5 bases, with 19 bases between them.

This sequence joins TRBV7-9 and TRBJ2-6; 9 bases align to TRBD1. After removal of 3 bases from V and 0 bases from J, the junction contained 0 bases not matched to a gene. This CDR3 has 16 amino acids. CDR1 SEHNR and CDR2 FQNEAQ come from the germline V gene (reference sequence). The CDR3 DNA follows: TGTGCCAGCAGCTTGACAGGGGGCTCTGGGGCCAACGTCCTGACTTTC. Protein sequence: CASSLTGGSGANVLTF.

The V and J genes are TRBV9 and TRBJ2-3; D ambiguous. Germline CDR1 SGDLS, CDR2 YYNGEE. V lost 4 bases, J lost 6 bases, and 9 bases lay in between. This CDR3 is built from 12 residues. The CDR3 DNA sequence: TGTGCCAGCAGCCCGACCGTGGATACGCAGTATTTT. Encoded protein: CASSPTVDTQYF.

The table lists this clonotype with a few counts. The rearrangement uses TRBV5-6 and TRBJ2-5; possible D gene TRBD1, 6 bases. Germline V CDR1 and CDR2: SGHDT, YYEEEE. V lost 4 bases and J 5 bases, leaving 18 bases between the germline ends. The CDR3 runs to 15 residues. The DNA for the CDR3 is TGTGCCAGCAGCGGGGGCATTCTTCACCTGGAGACCCAGTACTTC. It is translated as CASSGGILHLETQYF.

The sample holds a few counts of this clonotype. The genes are TRBV25-1 and TRBJ2-1; 7 bases fit TRBD1. Germline V CDR1 and CDR2: MGHDK, SYGVNS. The V and J ends lost 7 bases and 2 bases, in that order; junction bases with no gene match: 14. The CDR3 spans 17 residues. CDR3 amino acids: CASTRGQEQGPYNEQFF. DNA for the CDR3: TGTGCCAGCACCAGAGGACAGGAACAAGGGCCCTACAATGAGCAGTTCTTC.

This clonotype was detected only once. The V gene is TRBV5-1, the J gene TRBJ2-3; 10 bases are shared with TRBD2. The CDR3 extends over 16 amino acids. After removal of 0 bases from V and 1 base from J, the junction contained 2 bases not matched to a gene. Germline V lookup: CDR1 SGHRS, CDR2 YFSETQ. The DNA of the CDR3 is TGCGCCAGCAGCTTGGTCGGACTAGCGGGCACAGATACGCAGTATTTT. Translation: CASSLVGLAGTDTQYF.

This chain links TRBV7-2 with TRBJ2-1; D unclear. V was shortened by 1 base and J by 9 bases, with 13 bases between the two germline ends. CDR1 is SGHTA and CDR2 is FQGNSA in the germline V gene. The CDR3 length is 14 residues. The CDR3, as DNA: TGTGCCAGCAGCTTAGGTAGGTTTGTGACTGAGCAGTTCTTC. This sequence encodes CASSLGRFVTEQFF.

This clonotype was seen a few times. The CDR3 sequence: CASSSMGNEQFF. The CDR3 nucleotides read TGTGCCAGCAGTTCTATGGGTAATGAGCAGTTCTTC. The chain joins TRBV12-3 or TRBV12-4 to TRBJ2-1, with D unresolved. The CDR3 is 12 residues long. V lost 4 bases and J lost 7, with 8 bases in between.

In its sample, this clonotype was seen a few times. The DNA of the CDR3 is TGCGCCAGCAGCTTGCATGATGAGCAGTTCTTC. It yields the protein CASSLHDEQFF. The chain combines TRBV5-1 with TRBJ2-1; D not resolved. The V end lost 1 base, the J end lost 8 bases, and 4 bases lay between the germline ends. Germline V gene data show CDR1 as SGHRS and CDR2 as YFSETQ. The CDR3 has 11 amino acids.

This chain joins TRBV6-1 and TRBJ1-3; D is undetermined. Per germline, CDR1 MNHNS and CDR2 SASEGT. Between the trimmed V and J ends, which lost 4 bases and 10 bases, there was a span of 5 bases. The CDR3 sequence is 10 residues long. CDR3 in DNA: TGTGCCAGCAGTGCGGGGACCATATATTTT. Translated: CASSAGTIYF.

This clonotype has just a few counts. This rearrangement joins TRBV2 to TRBJ1-2; D remains ambiguous. The CDR3 has 12 amino acids. The ends were cut back, 4 bases at V and 5 bases at J, with 8 bases in the middle. Germline V gene lookup returns CDR1 SNHLY and CDR2 FYNNEI. Written as DNA, the CDR3 is TGTGCCAGCAGTGCTCGTGGGTATGGCTACACCTTC. It translates to CASSARGYGYTF.

This clonotype was detected a few times. The rearrangement links TRBV4-3 to TRBJ2-7, with D tentatively TRBD1 (5 bases). Trimming removed 2 bases at V and 4 bases at J, with 12 bases between. This CDR3 contains 14 residues. Germline values: CDR1 LGHNA, CDR2 YSLEER. CDR3 coding DNA: TGCGCCAGCAGCCAACTTCAGGGAAAGTACGAGCAGTACTTC. Translated, it gives CASSQLQGKYEQYF.

This clonotype was seen at least ten times. The chain links TRBV20-1 to TRBJ2-2; TRBD2 aligns across 8 bases. The CDR3 consists of 15 residues. Trimming took 0 bases from V and 7 from J; bases not matched to a gene: 7. Germline V gene data show CDR1 as DFQATT and CDR2 as SNEGSKA (reference sequence). CDR3 sequence (DNA): TGCAGTGCTAGAGATGGGCAGCGGGAGTACGGGGAGCTGTTTTTT. It is translated as CSARDGQREYGELFF.

This chain joins TRBV9 and TRBJ2-1, with D uncertain. Deletions cut 4 bases from V and 7 bases from J, with 15 bases between. CDR1 and CDR2 (germline): SGDLS, YYNGEE. The CDR3 runs to 14 residues. CDR3 coding DNA: TGTGCCAGCAGCAACCCGGTCGCCTCGAATGAGCAGTTCTTC. It yields the protein CASSNPVASNEQFF.

A few counts support this clonotype. The rearrangement links TRBV20-1 to TRBJ2-3; 12 bases are shared with TRBD2. This CDR3 comprises 16 residues. The germline CDR1 and CDR2 sequences are DFQATT and SNEGSKA (reference sequence). V gave up 4 bases and J gave up 4 bases; unmatched junction bases: 9. The CDR3 nucleotides are TGCAGTGCTACCCTAGCGGGAGGGTCACCGCCAGATACGCAGTATTTT. Protein product: CSATLAGGSPPDTQYF.

This clonotype was seen only a few times. V gene TRBV5-5 combines with J gene TRBJ1-1; 8 bases are shared with TRBD1. Germline loops: CDR1 SGHKS, CDR2 YYEKEE (reference sequence). The trim removed 5 bases at V and 11 bases at J, leaving 11 bases unmatched. The CDR3 spans 13 residues. The CDR3 DNA reads TGTGCCAGCAGGTACGGGACAGGTGAGAAGGCTTTCTTT. It is translated as CASRYGTGEKAFF.

This clonotype was detected ten times or more. The chain couples TRBV12-3 or TRBV12-4 to TRBJ2-1; D might be TRBD1 (6 bases). V lost 1 base and J lost 7, with 11 bases in between. This CDR3 spans 14 amino acids. The chain's CDR3 is CASSLVQGKNEQFF. The CDR3 DNA follows: TGTGCCAGCAGTTTAGTACAGGGAAAAAATGAGCAGTTCTTC.